These 30 T cell receptor beta chains originate from one sample sequenced in a study of response to subunit inactivated influenza vaccine. MiXCR was run by TCRdb on the RT-PCR reads, yielding one entry per CDR3 protein. The sample gives over 450,000 distinct CDR3 sequences, around 13% of which show up once; about an eighth is in the top ten. The sequencing used PBMCs from blood, collected roughly 48 days after vaccination. The receptors were gathered from a man in his fifties who received an inactivated influenza vaccine.

V gene TRBV7-9 combines with J gene TRBJ2-7, with no clear D. V was clipped by 1 base and J by 4 bases, with 11 bases between them. CDR3 length: 14 amino acids. Germline values: CDR1 SEHNR, CDR2 FQNEAQ (reference sequence). The CDR3 nucleotides are TGTGCCAGCAGCTTAGGTGTCGGTAGGTACGAGCAGTACTTC. Translation gives CASSLGVGRYEQYF.

The rearrangement links TRBV18 to TRBJ2-7; TRBD1 matches at 7 bases. Trimming removed 2 bases from V and 4 bases from J; junction bases left unmatched: 5. Germline V gene data show CDR1 as KGHSH and CDR2 as LQKENI. This CDR3 comprises 14 residues. CDR3 sequence (DNA): TGTGCCAGCTCACCAGGGACAGATCTTTACGAGCAGTACTTC. Translated: CASSPGTDLYEQYF.

The gene calls are TRBV27 and TRBJ2-7, with a possible D match to TRBD2 (7 bases). Trimming shortened V by 1 base and J by 5 bases, and 12 bases separated the two germline ends. There are 14 residues in the CDR3. Germline V CDR1 and CDR2: MNHEY, SMNVEV (reference sequence). CDR3 DNA sequence: TGTGCCAGCAGTTTATGGGAGGGGGTAGACGAGCAGTACTTC. Translating gives CASSLWEGVDEQYF.

This clonotype was counted many times. This sequence joins TRBV5-1 and TRBJ2-3; tentatively, D is TRBD1 (5 bases). CDR1 and CDR2 from the germline V gene are SGHRS and YFSETQ. The CDR3 runs to 14 residues. V lost 0 bases, J lost 6 bases, and 11 bases lay in between. In DNA, the CDR3 is TGCGCCAGCAGCTTGGATGCAGGGATGGATACGCAGTATTTT. It codes for CASSLDAGMDTQYF.

This clonotype was detected only a few times. The V and J genes are TRBV24-1 and TRBJ2-6; no reliable D call. Deletions cut 4 bases from V and 0 bases from J, with 12 bases between. The germline gives CDR1 KGHDR, CDR2 SFDVKD. The CDR3 length is 17 residues. The CDR3 coding sequence is TGTGCCACCAGTGACGCCAGTCTAAACTCTGGGGCCAACGTCCTGACTTTC. Protein sequence: CATSDASLNSGANVLTF.

This clonotype was counted a few times. The rearrangement links TRBV20-1 to TRBJ1-5; D is possibly TRBD1 (5 bases). The V end lost 2 bases, the J end lost 1 base, and 15 bases lay between the germline ends. There are 16 residues in the CDR3. Per the germline V gene, CDR1 is DFQATT and CDR2 is SNEGSKA (reference sequence). In DNA form, the CDR3 reads TGCAGTGCTAGAAGATATGGGGCTTCAAGCAATCAGCCCCAGCATTTT. Translating gives CSARRYGASSNQPQHF.

This chain links TRBV4-1 with TRBJ2-5; 9 bases map to TRBD2. Trimming removed 2 bases from V and 5 bases from J; junction bases left unmatched: 9. Germline V gives CDR1 MGHRA, CDR2 YSYEKL. CDR3 size: 16 residues. CDR3 coding DNA: TGCGCCAGCAGCCAATGGCGGGGGGGATTGGGGGAGACCCAGTACTTC. It codes for CASSQWRGGLGETQYF.

This clonotype was detected a few times. The chain employs TRBV25-1 and TRBJ2-1; D perhaps matches TRBD1 (6 bases). V lost 3 bases and J lost 7, with 13 bases in between. Germline V lookup: CDR1 MGHDK, CDR2 SYGVNS. This CDR3 comprises 14 residues. As DNA, the CDR3 is TGTGCCAGCAGTGACTACTACAGGGCAAATGAGCAGTTCTTC. Encoded protein: CASSDYYRANEQFF.

This clonotype was seen more than once but under ten times. This chain links TRBV5-1 with TRBJ2-5; 10 nucleotides match TRBD2. V trimming: 4 bases; J trimming: 5 bases; junction bases outside the gene matches: 8. CDR3 size: 15 residues. Germline V gene sequence: CDR1 SGHRS, CDR2 YFSETQ. The CDR3 region has the DNA TGCGCCAGCAGCGGGATAGCGGGGGGTACGGAGACCCAGTACTTC. This encodes CASSGIAGGTETQYF.

The rearrangement joins TRBV20-1 to TRBJ2-1; 9 positions match TRBD2. With 6 bases clipped from V and 6 bases from J, the junction kept 12 bases outside the gene matches. CDR1 is DFQATT, CDR2 SNEGSKA, per germline (reference sequence). CDR3 length equals 15 residues. The CDR3 here is CSAHRIAGESNEQFF. In nucleotides, the CDR3 is TGCAGTGCGCACCGAATAGCGGGAGAGAGCAATGAGCAGTTCTTC.

In this sample, this clonotype turned up a few times. In DNA form, the CDR3 reads TGTGCCAGCAGCTTATTATCTGGGACCTACGAGCAGTACTTC. Its translation: CASSLLSGTYEQYF. The chain combines TRBV7-2 with TRBJ2-7; D unclear. Germline lookup yields CDR1 SGHTA and CDR2 FQGNSA. V lost 2 bases, J lost 2 bases, and 10 bases lay in between. The CDR3 totals 14 residues.

The V and J genes are TRBV20-1 and TRBJ2-3; 7 nucleotides align to TRBD2. The CDR3 is made up of 17 amino acids. Germline CDR1 reads DFQATT; CDR2 reads SNEGSKA (reference sequence). Unmatched junction bases numbered 11, after V lost 2 bases and J lost 0 bases. CDR3 nucleotide sequence: TGCAGTGCTAGAAGGACGGGGGGTATCACTAGCACAGATACGCAGTATTTT. Protein sequence: CSARRTGGITSTDTQYF.

The chain links TRBV3-1 to TRBJ2-3; D is perhaps TRBD2 (5 bases). Germline V CDR1 and CDR2: LGHDT, YNNKEL (reference sequence). The CDR3 extends over 11 amino acids. The V end was cut by 4 bases, the J end by 11 bases, with 10 bases between. CDR3: CASSRESKQYF. In nucleotides, the CDR3 is TGTGCCAGCAGCCGGGAGAGCAAGCAGTATTTT.

This clonotype has just a few counts. The chain joins TRBV20-1 to TRBJ2-3, with 10 positions matching TRBD2. CDR1 and CDR2 (germline): DFQATT, SNEGSKA (reference sequence). The CDR3 covers 14 residues. Trimming cost V 6 bases and J 5 bases; bases outside gene matches: 8. The CDR3 protein is CSAQAGGPEDTQYF. CDR3 sequence (DNA): TGCAGTGCGCAAGCGGGAGGGCCAGAAGATACGCAGTATTTT.

This clonotype was seen many times. The chain couples TRBV6-2 or TRBV6-3 to TRBJ2-7; D not resolved. Trimming removed 6 bases at V and 7 bases at J, with 10 bases between. The CDR3 consists of 11 residues. Germline-derived CDR1 and CDR2 are MNHEY and SVGEGT. The CDR3 DNA reads TGTGCCAGCAGCTACCCTGAGGAGCAGTACTTC. This gives the protein CASSYPEEQYF.

The sample holds many counts of this clonotype. The chain joins TRBV7-9 to TRBJ2-3, with D hard to call. Trimming shortened V by 5 bases and J by 1 base, and 7 bases separated the two germline ends. CDR1 SEHNR and CDR2 FQNEAQ come from the germline V gene (reference sequence). This CDR3 contains 13 residues. DNA of the CDR3: TGTGCCAGCAGCCAGCCCGGCACAGATACGCAGTATTTT. As protein: CASSQPGTDTQYF.

This clonotype came up a few times. This chain uses TRBV7-9 with TRBJ2-5, with TRBD2 matching 10 bases. CDR3 size: 17 residues. V shed 0 bases and J 2 bases; nucleotides not matched to a gene: 6. CDR1 SEHNR and CDR2 FQNEAQ come from the germline V gene (reference sequence). Written as DNA, the CDR3 is TGTGCCAGCAGCTTAGCGTCTAGCGGGAGTTATCAAGAGACCCAGTACTTC. Translation: CASSLASSGSYQETQYF.

This clonotype was counted only a few times. This chain links TRBV6-5 with TRBJ2-1; possible D gene TRBD1, 5 bases. The germline V gene encodes CDR1 MNHEY and CDR2 SVGAGI. V shed 2 bases and J shed 7 bases, with 15 bases lying between them. The CDR3 covers 15 residues. As DNA, the CDR3 is TGTGCCAGCAGTTACGGAGCAGCCCAGGGAAATGAGCAGTTCTTC. Translating gives CASSYGAAQGNEQFF.

The rearrangement links TRBV12-3 or TRBV12-4 to TRBJ1-1; D is possibly TRBD1 (5 bases). The V gene lost 8 bases and the J gene lost 4 bases, with 35 bases spanning the gap. The CDR3 runs to 20 residues. The CDR3 region is CASATSFPDTSWGRSTEAFF. The CDR3 DNA reads as TGTGCCAGCGCTACTTCCTTCCCGGACACCTCCTGGGGTCGGAGCACTGAAGCTTTCTTT.

This clonotype was seen only a few times. The chain carries TRBV29-1 and TRBJ1-4; weak D call: TRBD1 (5 bases). Germline CDR1 and CDR2: SQVTM and ANQGSEA. The CDR3 is 12 residues long. Trimming cost V 6 bases and J 5 bases, with 10 bases left between them. The CDR3: CSVGDPNEKLFF. The DNA for the CDR3 is TGCAGCGTGGGGGACCCAAATGAAAAACTGTTTTTT.

The rearrangement uses TRBV2 and TRBJ2-4; 7 nucleotides match TRBD1. The CDR3 covers 15 residues. Germline lookup yields CDR1 SNHLY and CDR2 FYNNEI. Trimming cost V 7 bases and J 3 bases; bases outside gene matches: 9. The CDR3 DNA reads TGTGCCAGCATCCATCAAAGGGGGCGCAAAAACATTCAGTACTTC. Residues: CASIHQRGRKNIQYF. The variable domain in full, with the rest retrieved from reference TRBV2 and TRBJ2-4, is EPEVTQTPSHQVTQMGQEVILRCVPISNHLYFYWYRQILGQKVEFLVSFYNNEISEKSEIFDDQFSVERPDGSNFTLKIRSTKLEDSAMYFCASIHQRGRKNIQYFGAGTRLSVL.

This clonotype was detected only a few times. This chain uses TRBV7-6 with TRBJ1-1; TRBD1 is a possible D gene (5 bases). The CDR3 has 17 residues. Germline values: CDR1 SGHVS, CDR2 FNYEAQ. V was cut by 0 bases and J by 6 bases, with 20 bases left in between. The CDR3 nucleotides read TGTGCCAGCAGCTTAGCGTCGGGGACTCGCCGTGCCGCTGAAGCTTTCTTT. This encodes CASSLASGTRRAAEAFF.

This clonotype has at least ten counts. The V call is TRBV2, the J call TRBJ1-3; no firm D call. Trimming cost V 1 base and J 0 bases, with 10 bases left between them. The germline gives CDR1 SNHLY, CDR2 FYNNEI. The CDR3 consists of 16 residues. The CDR3 bases are TGTGCCAGCAGTGAAGGACGGGGAAACTCTGGAAACACCATATATTTT. Protein product: CASSEGRGNSGNTIYF.

In this sample, this clonotype turned up a few times. J is TRBJ2-7 and V is TRBV7-2; either TRBD1 or TRBD2 may supply D (7 bases each). Trimming shortened V by 8 bases and J by 5 bases, and 16 bases separated the two germline ends. The CDR3 runs to 13 residues. Germline CDR1 is SGHTA and CDR2 is FQGNSA. In nucleotides, the CDR3 is TGTGCCAGCGAAACCAGGGGGGGCAACGAGCAGTACTTC. Amino acids: CASETRGGNEQYF.

This clonotype was picked up many times. The V and J genes are TRBV14 and TRBJ2-7; D gene ambiguous. This CDR3 has 12 amino acids. Germline V gives CDR1 SGHDN, CDR2 FVKESK. V lost 4 bases to trimming and J lost 3 bases, with 7 bases between them. The CDR3 bases are TGTGCCAGCAGCCCAAGCTACTACGAGCAGTACTTC. Residues: CASSPSYYEQYF.

The V gene is TRBV3-1, the J gene TRBJ2-5, with 8 bases that match TRBD2. Per the germline V gene, CDR1 is LGHDT and CDR2 is YNNKEL (reference sequence). Losses at the gene ends were 2 bases for V and 1 base for J; bases not matched to a gene: 9. The CDR3 is 17 amino acids. This CDR3 reads CASSQKSGGTSQETQYF. CDR3 sequence (DNA): TGTGCCAGCAGCCAAAAATCGGGGGGGACCTCCCAAGAGACCCAGTACTTC.

The CDR3 nucleotides are TGTGCCAGCAGTTTTCAGGGGCCGGGAACTGAAGCTTTCTTT. This codes for CASSFQGPGTEAFF. V and J are TRBV12-3 or TRBV12-4 and TRBJ1-1, with a weak D call TRBD1 (6 bases). Trimming shortened V by 3 bases and J by 5 bases, and 13 bases separated the two germline ends. This CDR3 is built from 14 residues.

The chain carries TRBV5-1 and TRBJ2-1; a weak D match, TRBD2 (5 bases). V lost 2 bases and J lost 7, with 13 bases in between. The V gene's germline CDR1 is SGHRS and CDR2 YFSETQ. There are 14 residues in the CDR3. The DNA for the CDR3 is TGCGCCAGCAGCTTTGTCGGAGGTCAGAATGAGCAGTTCTTC. It translates to CASSFVGGQNEQFF.

The chain links TRBV4-3 to TRBJ2-7; D is unclear. V lost 4 bases to trimming and J lost 0 bases, with 13 bases between them. The CDR3 is 15 residues long. The V gene's germline CDR1 is LGHNA and CDR2 YSLEER. The DNA for the CDR3 is TGCGCCAGCAGCCCCGCAATACAGAGCTCCTACGAGCAGTACTTC. Amino acid sequence: CASSPAIQSSYEQYF.

This rearrangement joins TRBV18 to TRBJ2-7; 7 bases line up with TRBD1. There are 15 residues in the CDR3. Germline CDR1 and CDR2: KGHSH and LQKENI. The ends lost 1 base at V and 4 bases at J; junction bases unmatched: 7. In DNA, the CDR3 is TGTGCCAGCTCACCACTAGGGGACAGAATTTACGAGCAGTACTTC. It encodes CASSPLGDRIYEQYF.